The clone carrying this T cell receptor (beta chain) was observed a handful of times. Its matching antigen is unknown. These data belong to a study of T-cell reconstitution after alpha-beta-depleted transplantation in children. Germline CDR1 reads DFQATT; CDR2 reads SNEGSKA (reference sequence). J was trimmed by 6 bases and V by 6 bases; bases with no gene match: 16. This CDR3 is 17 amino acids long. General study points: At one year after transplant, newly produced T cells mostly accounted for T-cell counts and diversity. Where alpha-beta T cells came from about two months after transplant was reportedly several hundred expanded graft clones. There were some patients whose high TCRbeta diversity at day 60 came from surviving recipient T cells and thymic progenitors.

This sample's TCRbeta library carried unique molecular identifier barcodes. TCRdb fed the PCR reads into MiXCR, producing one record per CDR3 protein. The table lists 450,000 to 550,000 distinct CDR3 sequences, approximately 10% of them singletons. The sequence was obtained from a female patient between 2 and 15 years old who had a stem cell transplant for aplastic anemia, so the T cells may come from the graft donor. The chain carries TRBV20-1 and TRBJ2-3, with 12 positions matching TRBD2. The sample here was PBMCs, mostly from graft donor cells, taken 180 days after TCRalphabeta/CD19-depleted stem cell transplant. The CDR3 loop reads CSANFPETSGSLDTQYF. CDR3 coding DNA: TGCAGTGCCAACTTCCCCGAGACTAGCGGGAGTCTGGATACGCAGTATTTT.